Given below is one TCR beta chain in context. The sample comes from a study of blood T cell repertoires in COVID-19. Overall study context: T cells, B-cell-depleted T cells, or PBMCs supplied cDNA or gDNA.

Methods used by the authors: Cell counts per sample came from amplifying reference gene primers. The assay was immunoSEQ multiplex PCR, and TCRdb's table has in-frame clones only and misses some. D and trimming were read from the DNA, whereas the V and J calls and clone size are those reported in that table. The sample yields a few hundred thousand clones, roughly 86% seen once. From germline, CDR1 is SGHRS and CDR2 YFSETQ. CDR3 length: 17 amino acids. The V gene lost 0 bases and the J gene lost 3 bases, with 15 bases spanning the gap. Participants, about 18 to 95 years old, spanned around 25 US areas. Symptom resolution, clearance, or two negative PCRs marked donors in Cohort 3 as recovered.

The sequence was collected from a woman aged 25 to 45 who had recovered from COVID-19. The rearrangement links TRBV5-1 to TRBJ1-4; the D is unclear. Source material: PBMCs or T cells enriched from blood (not recorded which). CDR3 coding DNA: TGCGCCAGCAGCTTGGTACCTCTCACCGCGGCTAATGAAAAACTGTTTTTT. It translates to CASSLVPLTAANEKLFF.